This T cell receptor beta chain was recovered during a study of OX40 agonist ivuxolimab in advanced cancers. Libraries were prepared by immunoSEQ multiplex PCR; TCRdb keeps only in-frame clonotypes and omits some of them. This repertoire shows more than 65,000 clones, about 86% found once; its top ten account for approximately 2.6%. The CDR3 is 15 amino acids. J lost 5 bases, V lost 5 bases, and 5 bases had no gene match. Germline V gives CDR1 SEHNR, CDR2 FQNEAQ (reference sequence). Regarding the study as a whole: Not determined was the antigen specificity of the expanded peripheral T cells.

This clone was seen only once. What it recognizes is unknown. V and J are TRBV7-9 and TRBJ2-1, with TRBD2 matching over 11 bases. This TCR was recovered from an adult with an advanced solid tumor such as melanoma, head and neck, liver or kidney cancer. Sequencing used CD4+ or CD8+ T cells sorted from blood, obtained in a trial of the OX40 agonist ivuxolimab. This CDR3 reads CASSPLAGGHNEQFF. In DNA, the CDR3 is TGTGCCAGCAGCCCTTTAGCGGGGGGGCACAATGAGCAGTTCTTC.